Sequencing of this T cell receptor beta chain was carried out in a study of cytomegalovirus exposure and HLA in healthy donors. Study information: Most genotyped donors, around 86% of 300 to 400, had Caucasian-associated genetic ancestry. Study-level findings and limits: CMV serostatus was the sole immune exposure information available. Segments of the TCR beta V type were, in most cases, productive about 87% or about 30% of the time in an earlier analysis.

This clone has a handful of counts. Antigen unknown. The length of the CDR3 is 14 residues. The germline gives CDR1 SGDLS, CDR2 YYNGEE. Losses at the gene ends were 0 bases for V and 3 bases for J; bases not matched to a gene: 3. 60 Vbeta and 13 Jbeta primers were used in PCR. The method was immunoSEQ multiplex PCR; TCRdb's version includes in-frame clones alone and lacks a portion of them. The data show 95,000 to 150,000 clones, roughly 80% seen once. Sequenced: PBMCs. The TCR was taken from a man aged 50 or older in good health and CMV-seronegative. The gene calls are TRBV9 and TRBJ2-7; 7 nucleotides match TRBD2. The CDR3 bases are TGTGCCAGCAGCGTAGGCCTAGCGGACTACGAGCAGTACTTC. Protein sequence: CASSVGLADYEQYF.